These T cell receptor beta chains were read from a single sample in a study of T cell repertoires in cytomegalovirus infection. Their antigens remain unidentified. TCRdb analysed the reads with MiXCR anew, one entry per CDR3 protein. This repertoire shows about 920,000 distinct CDR3 sequences, more than 25% found once; its top ten account for over 12%. Sequencing was performed on cultured CD8+ T cells from PBMCs, taken from culture after CMV antigen stimulation. The receptors stem from a human donor in good health (CMV status not recorded). Some clones in this sample may be carry-over from other donors' samples. CDR3s include the opening cysteine and the closing phenylalanine or tryptophan. The D gene is left open where the match is weak. The size of a clone is reported for some rows only, either as once, few or many, or as a class for expanded clones.

D	size	J	V	DNA	CDR3
.	.	TRBJ2-3	TRBV6-6	TGTGCCAGCAGTTACCAGAACGTGGGGGCACGAGGCACAGATACGCAGTATTTT	CASSYQNVGARGTDTQYF
.	.	TRBJ1-5	TRBV7-8	TGTGCCAGCAGCTTAGACCGGGGCGGTTCGATCAGCGAACCCCAGCATTTT	CASSLDRGGSISEPQHF
.	.	TRBJ2-7	TRBV14	TGTGCCAGCAGCCAAGAAAACGATCACTCCTACGAGCAGTACTTC	CASSQENDHSYEQYF
TRBD2	.	TRBJ2-1	TRBV28	TGTGCCAGCAGTTTCCCTAGCGGGGGGGCCGGATCCTACAATGAGCAGTTCTTC	CASSFPSGGAGSYNEQFF
.	.	TRBJ2-7	TRBV10-1	TGCGCCATCGACCCTCAGTGGGCGCGAGGGAAGGCTTACGAGCAGTACTTC	CAIDPQWARGKAYEQYF
TRBD2	few	TRBJ2-1	TRBV12-3/TRBV12-4	TGTGCCAGCAGTTTAAAGGGACTAGCGGGGGGCTCTGAGCAGTTCTTC	CASSLKGLAGGSEQFF
TRBD1	.	TRBJ1-1	TRBV10-2	TGCGCCAGCAAGGACAGGAAGAACGCTGAAGCTTTCTTT	CASKDRKNAEAFF
.	many	TRBJ2-2	TRBV7-8	TGTGCCACCCTCCGGACCCAGGCCGGGGAGCTGTTTTTT	CATLRTQAGELFF
.	many	TRBJ2-2	TRBV7-2	TGTGCCAGCAGCTTAATAGGAAGGGAGCTGTTTTTT	CASSLIGRELFF
TRBD1	.	TRBJ1-5	TRBV19	TGTGCCAGTAGGGAGGGACAGTATAGCAATCAGCCCCAGCATTTT	CASREGQYSNQPQHF
TRBD1	.	TRBJ1-1	TRBV6-2/TRBV6-3	TGTGCCAGCAGTTTCGGGACAGGGGTCTCGTACACTGAAGCTTTCTTT	CASSFGTGVSYTEAFF
.	few	TRBJ1-1	TRBV7-8	TGTGCCAGCAGCTTAGGGCCAGGAGAGAACACTGAAGCTTTCTTT	CASSLGPGENTEAFF
.	few	TRBJ1-5	TRBV12-3/TRBV12-4	TGTGCCAGCAGTTTAGTACTTGAGACGAGTCCCCAGCTCTATAGCAATCAGCCCCAGCATTTT	CASSLVLETSPQLYSNQPQHF